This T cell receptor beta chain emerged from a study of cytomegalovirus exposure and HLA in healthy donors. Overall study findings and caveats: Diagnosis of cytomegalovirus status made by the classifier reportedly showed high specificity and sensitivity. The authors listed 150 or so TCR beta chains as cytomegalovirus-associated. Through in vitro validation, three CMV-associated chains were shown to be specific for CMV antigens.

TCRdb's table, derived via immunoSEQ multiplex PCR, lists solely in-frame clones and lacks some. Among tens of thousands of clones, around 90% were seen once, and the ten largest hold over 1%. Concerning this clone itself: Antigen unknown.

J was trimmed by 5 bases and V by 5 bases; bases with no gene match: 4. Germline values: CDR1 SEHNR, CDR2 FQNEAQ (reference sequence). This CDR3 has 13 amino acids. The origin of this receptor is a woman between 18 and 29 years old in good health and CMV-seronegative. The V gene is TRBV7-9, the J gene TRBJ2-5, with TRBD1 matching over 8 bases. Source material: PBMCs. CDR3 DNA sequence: TGTGCCAGCAGCCTGGACAGGGTTGAGACCCAGTACTTC. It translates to CASSLDRVETQYF.